A selection of T cell receptor beta chains follows, all from one sample in a study of T cell repertoires in aging, cancer and after chemotherapy. TCRdb reanalysed the multiplex PCR reads using MiXCR and keeps one entry per CDR3 protein. The sample holds around 17,000 distinct CDR3 sequences, 45% to 50% seen once. Sample: blood. The receptors were gathered from a human donor in good health. CDR3s include the opening cysteine and the closing phenylalanine or tryptophan. The order of the fields is V gene, clone size, J gene, CDR3 protein. Size tells how often a clone was seen (once, few, many) or the class of an expanded clone, and some rows leave it out.

TRBV15	.	TRBJ2-2	CATSAILGAGELFF
TRBV12-3/TRBV12-4	.	TRBJ2-5	CASSLKETQYF
TRBV5-4	.	TRBJ1-6	CASSSYGGAGNSPLHF
TRBV27	few	TRBJ2-2	CASSPPGQGYTGELFF
TRBV19	few	TRBJ2-1	CASSTTSGLNEQFF
TRBV6-5	once	TRBJ2-7	CARSRSGTRAYEQYF
TRBV19	.	TRBJ2-7	CASRMGNYEQYF
TRBV6-6	.	TRBJ2-5	CASSYSRDPQYF
TRBV7-3	.	TRBJ2-5	CASSLDSAPAQTQYF
TRBV5-4	.	TRBJ2-1	CATGSGYNEQFF
TRBV5-6	few	TRBJ1-1	CASLRQGNTEAFF